This TCR beta chain was identified during a study of blood T cell repertoires in COVID-19. For the study at large: Collection of acute and convalescent COVID-19 samples took place in the United States, Italy and Spain. The analysed material was cDNA or gDNA that came from T cells, B-cell-depleted T cells, or PBMCs.

As processed by the authors: For nucleated cells, counts were estimated from reference gene primer amplification. Profiling relied on immunoSEQ multiplex PCR, and the TCRdb table lists in-frame clones only, not all of them. That table gives V, J and clone size, and the DNA gave D and trimming. The sample has approximately 25,000 clones; 80% are singletons. The germline gives CDR1 LGHDT, CDR2 YNNKEL (reference sequence). Trimming cost V 5 bases and J 10 bases; bases outside gene matches: 5. The CDR3 runs 12 residues. The origin of this receptor is an elderly woman with acute or convalescent COVID-19. V usage is TRBV3-1 (or the pseudogene TRBV3-2) and J usage is TRBJ2-1; TRBD2 agrees at 7 bases. The sample was peripheral blood. CDR3 DNA sequence: TGTGCCAGCAGCTCATTGGGGGGGGAGCAGTTCTTC. This encodes CASSSLGGEQFF.